This is a list of T cell receptor beta chains from one sample in a study of T cells after yellow fever vaccination. Via MiXCR, TCRdb re-called the 5' RACE reads, giving one row per CDR3 protein. The profile covers about 300,000 distinct CDR3 sequences, with approximately 8% appearing a single time and about 3.7% taken by the ten largest. The material sequenced was CD4+ T cells sorted from PBMCs, taken 5 days after the yellow fever booster vaccination. These receptors all come from a man between 18 and 35 years old who received the YFV17D yellow fever vaccine. The CDR3 runs from the conserved cysteine through the conserved F or W. D genes are given only for firm matches. Clone sizes are given selectively: once, few, many, or a class where the clone is expanded.

>NA|TRBV4-2|NA|TRBJ2-2
TGTGCCAGCAGCCCCGGGGACCTAGGAACCGGGGAGCTGTTTTTT
CASSPGDLGTGELFF
>many|TRBV6-5|NA|TRBJ1-4
TGTGCCAGCAGCCGTACGGCCGGGGGGATTCGCGGGGAAAAACTGTTTTTT
CASSRTAGGIRGEKLFF
>NA|TRBV5-1|NA|TRBJ2-7
TGCGCCAGCAGCTTGGAGTCGGGCCGCGAGCAGTACTTC
CASSLESGREQYF
>many|TRBV5-4|TRBD1|TRBJ1-1
TGTGCCAGCAGCTTGAACAGGGGCGCGAACACTGAAGCTTTCTTT
CASSLNRGANTEAFF
>NA|TRBV5-1|NA|TRBJ1-3
TGCGCCAGCAGCCAGGGACCGAACTCTGGAAACACCATATATTTT
CASSQGPNSGNTIYF
>many|TRBV7-9|NA|TRBJ1-1
TGTGCCAGCAGCTATACCTCAAAGGCAGCTTTCTTT
CASSYTSKAAFF
>NA|TRBV5-6|NA|TRBJ1-1
TGTGCCAGCAGCTGGGGACGGGAAGGAGCTTTCTTT
CASSWGREGAFF
>few|TRBV11-2|NA|TRBJ1-4
TGTGCCAGCCGCCAGTTGGTTGCGCATGAAAAACTGTTTTTT
CASRQLVAHEKLFF
>NA|TRBV5-4|NA|TRBJ2-2
TGTGCCAGCAGCAGGACCACGAACACCGGGGAGCTGTTTTTT
CASSRTTNTGELFF
>many|TRBV10-3|TRBD2|TRBJ2-1
TGTGCCATCAGCGGGACTAGCGGGGACTACAATGAGCAGTTCTTC
CAISGTSGDYNEQFF
>NA|TRBV11-2|TRBD1|TRBJ1-1
TGTGCCAGCAGCTCGGAGGGACAGGGAGACACTGAAGCTTTCTTT
CASSSEGQGDTEAFF
>NA|TRBV19|NA|TRBJ1-5
TGTGCCAGTAACAGCCTTAATCAGCCCCAGCATTTT
CASNSLNQPQHF
>NA|TRBV27|TRBD1|TRBJ2-5
TGTGCCAGCAGTTTTGCCGCCGGGACAGGGGCCGAAGAGACCCAGTACTTC
CASSFAAGTGAEETQYF
>NA|TRBV2|TRBD1|TRBJ1-2
TGTGCCAGCAGACAGGGGGCGCGCAATGGCTACACCTTC
CASRQGARNGYTF
>NA|TRBV5-6|TRBD1|TRBJ2-5
TGTGCCAGCAGAAAGACAGGGTTGGAAGAGACCCAGTACTTC
CASRKTGLEETQYF
>few|TRBV7-2|TRBD2|TRBJ2-3
TGTGCCAGCAGAGCGGGGTTGGATACGCAGTATTTT
CASRAGLDTQYF
>NA|TRBV5-1|TRBD2|TRBJ2-5
TGCGCCAGCAGCTTGGGAGCAGCGGGGGGGATCGAGACCCAGTACTTC
CASSLGAAGGIETQYF
>few|TRBV5-1|NA|TRBJ1-1
TGCGCCAGCAGCTTGAACAGCTTGAACACTGAAGCTTTCTTT
CASSLNSLNTEAFF
>NA|TRBV20-1|TRBD2|TRBJ2-1
TGCAGTGCTAGGTCTAGCGGGGGACTCTCCTACAATGAGCAGTTCTTC
CSARSSGGLSYNEQFF
>NA|TRBV6-4|TRBD2|TRBJ2-1
TGTGCCAGCACTAGCGGTGTCGGTGAGCAGTTCTTC
CASTSGVGEQFF
>many|TRBV6-5|TRBD2|TRBJ2-2
TGTGCCAGCACGTCCGCGGGGGGGCGTCTCACCGGGGAGCTGTTTTTT
CASTSAGGRLTGELFF
>few|TRBV7-9|TRBD1|TRBJ1-2
TGTGCCAGCAGCGAACAGGGGTACTATGGCTACACCTTC
CASSEQGYYGYTF
>many|TRBV20-1|TRBD2|TRBJ2-5
TGCAGTGCGTCCCCGGGACTAGTGGCGCGAGAGACCCAGTACTTC
CSASPGLVARETQYF
>NA|TRBV5-1|NA|TRBJ2-1
TGCGCCAGCAGCTTGGAACTTCACAATGAGCAGTTCTTC
CASSLELHNEQFF
>few|TRBV20-1|TRBD2|TRBJ2-3
TGCAGTGCTGGACCTAGCGGGGGAGGAGATACGCAGTATTTT
CSAGPSGGGDTQYF
>NA|TRBV4-2|NA|TRBJ1-2
TGTGCCAGCAGCCAAGATGCTGTAGGGGACTATGGCTACACCTTC
CASSQDAVGDYGYTF
>few|TRBV5-1|NA|TRBJ2-3
TGCGCCAGCAGCTTGGGTGGGGTCGTCGGCACAGATACGCAGTATTTT
CASSLGGVVGTDTQYF
>NA|TRBV20-1|TRBD1|TRBJ2-1
TGCAGTGCTCTAAGACAGGGATCCTACAATGAGCAGTTCTTC
CSALRQGSYNEQFF
>NA|TRBV7-2|NA|TRBJ2-7
TGTGCCAGCAGCCCCGGAGCAGATAATTCCTACGAGCAGTACTTC
CASSPGADNSYEQYF
>NA|TRBV20-1|NA|TRBJ2-2
TGCAGTGCCAGCCCGGGGGCCACGACCACCGGGGAGCTGTTTTTT
CSASPGATTTGELFF
>few|TRBV5-1|TRBD2|TRBJ2-3
TGCGCCAGCAGCCGGAGAAGGGGACTAGCGGGGGGGCCGGGCGGCACAGATACGCAGTATTTT
CASSRRRGLAGGPGGTDTQYF
>NA|TRBV4-3|NA|TRBJ1-2
TGCGCCAGCAGCCAAGAAGCCAGAGCTAACTATGGCTACACCTTC
CASSQEARANYGYTF
>many|TRBV7-9|TRBD1|TRBJ2-7
TGTGCCAGCAGCTTAGCGCTTGGCAGGGGGCCGTTTTTCGTGAGCGAGCAGTACTTC
CASSLALGRGPFFVSEQYF
>NA|TRBV11-2|NA|TRBJ1-4
TGTGCCAGCATGCGGGTCCCTAATGAAAAACTGTTTTTT
CASMRVPNEKLFF
>NA|TRBV12-3/TRBV12-4|NA|TRBJ1-6
TGTGCCAGCGCACCTTCGGGGGATTCACCCCTCCACTTT
CASAPSGDSPLHF
>few|TRBV7-7|NA|TRBJ2-1
TGTGCCAGCAGCCCAAACAGGGTCCATGAGCAGTTCTTC
CASSPNRVHEQFF
>few|TRBV20-1|TRBD1|TRBJ2-7
TGCAGTGCTTCCTTTCTGACAGGGGGCAAGTACGAGCAGTACTTC
CSASFLTGGKYEQYF
>NA|TRBV24-1|NA|TRBJ2-1
TGTGCCACCAGTGTCTCAGGACTTACCCCCTGGGGGCAGTTCTTC
CATSVSGLTPWGQFF
>few|TRBV9|TRBD2|TRBJ2-1
TGTGCCAGCAGCCCGCCCATTTTCGGGGGGGCGGGAAATGAGCAGTTCTTC
CASSPPIFGGAGNEQFF
>NA|TRBV7-9|NA|TRBJ2-3
TGTGCCAGCAGCTTAGCGCTCCTGTATACGCAGTATTTT
CASSLALLYTQYF
>NA|TRBV5-5|NA|TRBJ2-1
TGTGCCAGCAGCTCAGAAATCAGGGTGGCTGAGCAGTTCTTC
CASSSEIRVAEQFF
>few|TRBV7-2|TRBD2|TRBJ2-1
TGTGCCAGCAGCCTTACGGGGGGGGTAGCGACCTTTGAGCAGTTCTTC
CASSLTGGVATFEQFF
>few|TRBV18|NA|TRBJ1-6
TGTGCCAGCTCACGATGGGACCGCGCCGGTTCACCCCTCCACTTT
CASSRWDRAGSPLHF
>many|TRBV7-2|NA|TRBJ2-4
TGTGCCAGCAGCCCCTCCGAGGGCGCCCAAAACATTCAGTACTTC
CASSPSEGAQNIQYF
>many|TRBV12-3/TRBV12-4|NA|TRBJ2-2
TGTGCCAGCTCGCTGGTAATCACCGGGGAGCTGTTTTTT
CASSLVITGELFF
>few|TRBV29-1|NA|TRBJ1-1
TGCAGCGTTGAAGTCCTAGGGGTGAACACTGAAGCTTTCTTT
CSVEVLGVNTEAFF
>NA|TRBV20-1|TRBD1|TRBJ1-4
TGCAGTGCTAGACCCTCGGACAGGTTTAATGAAAAACTGTTTTTT
CSARPSDRFNEKLFF
>NA|TRBV6-2/TRBV6-3|NA|TRBJ2-1
TGTGCCAGCAGAAAACGGACAGCGAGCTCCTACAATGAGCAGTTCTTC
CASRKRTASSYNEQFF
>NA|TRBV29-1|NA|TRBJ2-7
TGCAGCGCTGGGGCAGGGGAAAGCTACGAGCAGTACTTC
CSAGAGESYEQYF
>few|TRBV6-2/TRBV6-3|NA|TRBJ1-5
TGTGCCAGCAGTTACGGCCTCGATCAGCCCCAGCATTTT
CASSYGLDQPQHF
>few|TRBV24-1|TRBD1|TRBJ2-1
TGTGCCACCAGTGGTACAGGGGGTAACAATGAGCAGTTCTTC
CATSGTGGNNEQFF
>NA|TRBV3-1|NA|TRBJ1-6
TGTGCCAGCAGCCAAGAGGACCCCCTGGCTTATAATTCACCCCTCCACTTT
CASSQEDPLAYNSPLHF
>NA|TRBV27|TRBD2|TRBJ2-5
TGTGCCAGCAGTCCGGGGACTAGCCAGACCCAGTACTTC
CASSPGTSQTQYF
>few|TRBV4-3|NA|TRBJ1-4
TGCGCCAGCAGCCGTAACTCAGAACAACTGTTTTTT
CASSRNSEQLFF
>NA|TRBV6-5|NA|TRBJ1-1
TGTGCCAGCAGGCATTTCGGGGGGGCGAACACTGAAGCTTTCTTT
CASRHFGGANTEAFF